These 32 T cell receptor beta chains originate from one sample sequenced in a study of memory CD4+ T cells and cytomegalovirus serostatus. Single viable CD3+CD4+CD8-CD45RO+ cells were sorted as the memory CD4+ T cells. This table comes from immunoSEQ multiplex PCR, and its TCRdb copy is limited to in-frame clones, with some not included. The sample includes over 65,000 clones, about 73% of them seen just once. The sequenced sample was memory CD4+ T cells from blood. All receptors derive from an adult in good health and CMV-seropositive.

The chain joins TRBV6-5 to TRBJ1-5; 7 nucleotides line up with TRBD1. V was pared by 3 bases and J by 6 bases, with 5 bases of the junction left unmatched. The CDR3 consists of 14 residues. CDR1 and CDR2 (germline): MNHEY, SVGAGI. Here the CDR3 reads CASSYTGASQPQHF. The CDR3 DNA sequence: TGTGCCAGCAGTTATACAGGGGCTAGTCAGCCCCAGCATTTT.

There are a few counts of this clone. The chain links TRBV4-3 to TRBJ2-3; 9 bases are shared with TRBD2. The CDR3 is 19 amino acids. Trimming cost V 0 bases and J 4 bases; bases outside gene matches: 14. Germline lookup yields CDR1 LGHNA and CDR2 YSLEER. CDR3 in amino acids: CASSQDWGLASSWADTQYF. CDR3 coding DNA: TGCGCCAGCAGCCAAGATTGGGGACTAGCTTCATCGTGGGCAGATACGCAGTATTTT.

The chain links TRBV18 to TRBJ1-5; possible D gene TRBD1, 5 bases. The germline V and J ends were trimmed by 2 bases and 6 bases, with 14 bases remaining between them. The germline CDR1 and CDR2 sequences are KGHSH and LQKENI. The CDR3 is made up of 15 amino acids. The CDR3 DNA reads TGTGCCAGCTCACCAGGCACAGGTGGGAGTCAGCCCCAGCATTTT. This sequence encodes CASSPGTGGSQPQHF.

About this clone itself: Mismatch with germline at one junction end may stem from a read error. The V call is TRBV7-7, the J call TRBJ2-7; the D gene is possibly TRBD1 (7 bases). Germline CDR1 reads SSHAT; CDR2 reads FNYEAQ (reference sequence). The CDR3 length is 15 residues. The CDR3 region is CASSLSSGGINEQYF. The DNA of the CDR3 is TGTGCTAGCAGCCTATCCTCAGGGGGGATCAACGAGCAGTACTTC.

This chain connects TRBV30 to TRBJ1-6; no definite D call. CDR3 length: 13 amino acids. Trimming left V 2 bases short and J 10 bases short, with 12 bases between. Per germline, CDR1 GTSNPN and CDR2 SVGIG (reference sequence). CDR3: CAWSPWVESPLHF. CDR3 bases: TGTGCCTGGAGTCCTTGGGTTGAATCACCCCTCCACTTT.

The chain carries TRBV2 and TRBJ2-5; the D call may be TRBD1 or TRBD2 (6 bases each). Trimming took off 4 bases at V and 5 bases at J, with 17 bases between the two ends. The CDR3 contains 15 residues. Per the germline V gene, CDR1 is SNHLY and CDR2 is FYNNEI. CDR3 sequence (DNA): TGTGCCAGCAGTGTTGTGGGGGCGGGATTCGAGACCCAGTACTTC. Its translation: CASSVVGAGFETQYF.

The table lists this clone with a few counts. This chain connects TRBV6-1 to TRBJ1-1, with a weak D call TRBD1 (6 bases). CDR1 is MNHNS, CDR2 SASEGT, per germline. This CDR3 has 14 amino acids. V lost 3 bases and J 11 bases, leaving 19 bases between the germline ends. The CDR3 protein is CASSDGAVGGQAFF. CDR3 nucleotides: TGTGCCAGCAGTGATGGGGCCGTCGGGGGGCAGGCTTTCTTT.

The chain couples TRBV30 to TRBJ2-5; 12 bases agree with TRBD2. The CDR3 is made up of 15 amino acids. Losses at the gene ends were 2 bases for V and 4 bases for J; bases not matched to a gene: 5. Germline V gene lookup returns CDR1 GTSNPN and CDR2 SVGIG (reference sequence). CDR3 protein: CAWSLGLAGIETQYF. The CDR3 DNA reads TGTGCCTGGAGTTTAGGACTAGCGGGGATAGAGACCCAGTACTTC.

This clone has just one count. The chain uses TRBV5-5 and TRBJ2-7; 7 nucleotides match TRBD2. CDR3 size: 13 residues. Germline values: CDR1 SGHKS, CDR2 YYEKEE (reference sequence). Trimming removed 1 base from V and 4 bases from J; junction bases left unmatched: 2. The DNA of the CDR3 is TGTGCCAGCAGCTTGACGGGGGGATACGAGCAGTACTTC. Amino acid sequence: CASSLTGGYEQYF.

CDR3 DNA sequence: TGTGCCAGCCTCAAAGGGCCAGGCTTAAACACTGAAGCTTTCTTT. Its protein product is CASLKGPGLNTEAFF. The chain has TRBV6-1 and TRBJ1-1, with D hard to call. In germline, CDR1 is MNHNS, CDR2 SASEGT. The germline V and J ends were trimmed by 8 bases and 2 bases, with 18 bases remaining between them. The CDR3 contains 15 residues.

The chain is built from TRBV10-3 and TRBJ2-5; 16 positions agree with TRBD2. CDR3 size: 20 residues. Per germline, CDR1 ENHRY and CDR2 SYGVKD. Germline trimming cut 4 bases from V and 0 bases from J; bases unmatched to any gene: 11. CDR3 amino acids: CAISGFTGTSGRGYQETQYF. CDR3 nucleotide sequence: TGTGCCATCAGTGGATTTACCGGGACTAGCGGGAGGGGGTACCAAGAGACCCAGTACTTC.

The rearrangement uses TRBV6-5 and TRBJ1-1; 7 bases are a match to TRBD1. The CDR3 contains 11 residues. With V trimmed by 7 bases and J by 8 bases, 4 bases remained unmatched. Germline V CDR1 and CDR2: MNHEY, SVGAGI. The CDR3 sequence is CASTRGGEAFF. The CDR3 DNA is TGTGCCAGCACCCGAGGGGGCGAAGCTTTCTTT.

This clone was recorded a few times. The chain uses TRBV19 and TRBJ1-1; D is possibly TRBD1 (6 bases). Germline CDR1 and CDR2: LNHDA and SQIVND (reference sequence). V was clipped by 2 bases and J by 11 bases, with 15 bases between them. The CDR3 is 13 amino acids. DNA of the CDR3: TGTGCCAGTAGTATAACTAGGAGGGGGAAGGCTTTCTTT. Its translation: CASSITRRGKAFF.

The genes are TRBV2 and TRBJ2-7; D remains ambiguous. The CDR3 spans 14 residues. V lost 2 bases to trimming and J lost 4 bases, with 12 bases between them. Germline CDR1 and CDR2: SNHLY and FYNNEI. Here the CDR3 DNA reads TGTGCCAGCAGTGAACCGGCCGCCCCTTACGAGCAGTACTTC. Translation: CASSEPAAPYEQYF.

This clone was counted many times. This chain connects TRBV7-2 to TRBJ1-1, with D possibly being TRBD1 (5 bases). Germline assignment: CDR1 SGHTA and CDR2 FQGNSA. This CDR3 region has 15 residues. Trimming stripped 1 base from V and 1 base from J, with 10 bases between. CDR3 sequence: CASSLGGGGNTEAFF. In nucleotides, the CDR3 is TGTGCCAGCAGCTTAGGGGGGGGAGGGAACACTGAAGCTTTCTTT.

The V call is TRBV29-1, the J call TRBJ2-7; 9 bases are a match to TRBD1. The V segment lost 6 bases and the J segment 6 bases; nucleotides outside the gene matches: 3. Per the germline V gene, CDR1 is SQVTM and CDR2 is ANQGSEA. This CDR3 comprises 11 residues. Here the CDR3 DNA reads TGCAGCGTGGCGACAGGGGGCGAGCAGTACGTC. This sequence encodes CSVATGGEQYV.

This clone was seen only once. The chain uses TRBV7-9 and TRBJ1-4, with D tentatively TRBD1 (6 bases). Trimming cost V 7 bases and J 8 bases, with 17 bases left between them. The CDR3 is 14 residues long. Germline V gene data show CDR1 as SEHNR and CDR2 as FQNEAQ (reference sequence). CDR3 residues: CASTRGGGQEKLFF. The CDR3 DNA sequence: TGTGCCAGCACCCGAGGGGGAGGACAAGAAAAACTGTTTTTT.

V and J are TRBV5-4 and TRBJ1-2; D possibly corresponds to TRBD1 (6 bases). This CDR3 has 16 residues. The germline V gene has CDR1 SGHNT and CDR2 YYREEE (reference sequence). Deletions cut 3 bases from V and 5 bases from J, with 20 bases between. CDR3 protein: CASSSSRDNDIYGYTF. The CDR3 DNA reads TGTGCCAGCAGCTCTAGCCGGGACAACGACATTTATGGCTACACCTTC.

V usage is TRBV5-4 and J usage is TRBJ2-7; 7 bases fit TRBD1. Trimming at V came to 6 bases and at J to 3 bases, leaving 9 bases not matched to a gene. CDR1 SGHNT and CDR2 YYREEE come from the germline V gene (reference sequence). This CDR3 is 14 amino acids long. CDR3 sequence reads: CASTIQGQDYEQYF. CDR3 nucleotide sequence: TGTGCCAGCACCATACAGGGGCAAGACTACGAGCAGTACTTC.

The chain carries TRBV30 and TRBJ1-5; 7 bases fit TRBD1. The CDR3 spans 13 residues. V shed 1 base and J 5 bases; nucleotides not matched to a gene: 2. Germline lookup yields CDR1 GTSNPN and CDR2 SVGIG (reference sequence). The CDR3 DNA sequence: TGTGCCTGGAGTGCAGACAGGGATCAGCCCCAGCATTTT. Its translation is CAWSADRDQPQHF.

The chain has TRBV7-9 and TRBJ2-2; the D gene is possibly TRBD1 (6 bases). The CDR3 consists of 16 residues. The germline CDR1 and CDR2 sequences are SEHNR and FQNEAQ (reference sequence). The V end lost 5 bases, the J end lost 0 bases, and 13 bases lay between the germline ends. The CDR3 DNA follows: TGTGCCAGCAGCCTCGGACAGTCGACGAACACCGGGGAGCTGTTTTTT. Amino acid sequence: CASSLGQSTNTGELFF.

This clone was seen a single time. This rearrangement joins TRBV27 to TRBJ2-7, with D uncertain. The germline V gene has CDR1 MNHEY and CDR2 SMNVEV (reference sequence). The germline V and J ends were trimmed by 7 bases and 1 base, with 11 bases remaining between them. This CDR3 is 13 amino acids long. CDR3 sequence: CASTSRSSYEQYF. The CDR3 DNA reads TGTGCCAGCACCTCACGAAGTTCCTACGAGCAGTACTTC.

A word on this clone: One junction end disagrees with the germline gene, perhaps due to a read error. The chain links TRBV7-2 to TRBJ2-7; no reliable D call. Looked up from germline, CDR1 is SGHTA and CDR2 is FQGNSA. The CDR3 sequence is 14 residues long. The CDR3 nucleotides read TGTGCCAGCAGCGTAGCCAGGAGCTCCTACGAGCAGTACTTC. Its protein product is CASSVARSSYEQYF.

The chain employs TRBV5-1 and TRBJ1-4; TRBD1 might be the D (5 bases). The CDR3 extends over 16 amino acids. Germline V gene sequence: CDR1 SGHRS, CDR2 YFSETQ. V lost 7 bases to trimming and J lost 7 bases, with 23 bases between them. The CDR3 here is CASRLGVGTPGEKLFF. DNA of the CDR3: TGCGCCAGCCGGCTCGGGGTGGGGACCCCGGGTGAAAAACTGTTTTTT. The variable domain in full, completed from reference TRBV5-1 and TRBJ1-4, reads KAGVTQTPRYLIKTRGQQVTLSCSPISGHRSVSWYQQTPGQGLQFLFEYFSETQRNKGNFPGRFSGRQFSNSRSEMNVSTLELGDSALYLCASRLGVGTPGEKLFFGSGTQLSVL.

The gene calls are TRBV28 and TRBJ1-3; 8 bases map to TRBD1. CDR1 and CDR2 from the germline V gene are MDHEN and SYDVKM. Trimming at V came to 1 base and at J to 4 bases, leaving 6 bases not matched to a gene. The CDR3 contains 16 residues. The CDR3: CASSLLAGGRGNTIYF. For the CDR3, the DNA is TGTGCCAGCAGTTTATTGGCAGGGGGCAGGGGAAACACCATATATTTT.

This clone was found once. Written as DNA, the CDR3 is TGTGCCAGCAGGGTAACAGGGGGAACTAATGAAAAACTGTTTTTT. Encoded protein: CASRVTGGTNEKLFF. The gene calls are TRBV2 and TRBJ1-4; 8 bases align to TRBD1. Germline V gene lookup returns CDR1 SNHLY and CDR2 FYNNEI. The CDR3 consists of 15 residues. Germline trimming cut 6 bases from V and 1 base from J; bases unmatched to any gene: 4.

This clone was observed a handful of times. V usage is TRBV5-1 and J usage is TRBJ1-5; 10 positions agree with TRBD1. The CDR3 has 14 residues. Germline lookup yields CDR1 SGHRS and CDR2 YFSETQ. With V trimmed by 4 bases and J by 5 bases, 3 bases remained unmatched. The CDR3 loop reads CASSTGTGDQPQHF. CDR3 DNA sequence: TGCGCCAGCAGCACAGGGACAGGGGATCAGCCCCAGCATTTT. Full variable domain (rest looked up from reference TRBV5-1 and TRBJ1-5): KAGVTQTPRYLIKTRGQQVTLSCSPISGHRSVSWYQQTPGQGLQFLFEYFSETQRNKGNFPGRFSGRQFSNSRSEMNVSTLELGDSALYLCASSTGTGDQPQHFGDGTRLSIL.

The genes are TRBV11-2 and TRBJ1-4; D unclear. This CDR3 is built from 12 residues. V was shortened by 5 bases and J by 5 bases, with 6 bases between the two germline ends. Germline V gene sequence: CDR1 SGHAT, CDR2 FQNNGV. The CDR3 nucleotides are TGTGCCAGCAGCATAGGGAATGAAAAACTGTTTTTT. Translation gives CASSIGNEKLFF.

V and J are TRBV6-5 and TRBJ1-1; D uncertain. The CDR3 runs 10 residues. V shed 8 bases and J shed 6 bases, with 7 bases lying between them. CDR1 and CDR2 from the germline V gene are MNHEY and SVGAGI. Written as DNA, the CDR3 is TGTGCCAGCGGTAAGGCTGAAGCTTTCTTT. This gives the protein CASGKAEAFF.

The rearrangement links TRBV29-1 to TRBJ2-7, with 10 bases aligning to TRBD1. Germline assignment: CDR1 SQVTM and CDR2 ANQGSEA. This CDR3 has 14 amino acids. V shed 6 bases and J 4 bases; nucleotides not matched to a gene: 9. CDR3 in amino acids: CSVTRTGGDYEQYF. Here the CDR3 DNA reads TGCAGCGTAACCAGGACAGGGGGGGATTACGAGCAGTACTTC.

The chain joins TRBV5-4 to TRBJ2-1; 15 bases agree with TRBD2. Germline CDR1 and CDR2: SGHNT and YYREEE (reference sequence). Trimming removed 4 bases from V and 14 bases from J; junction bases left unmatched: 7. The CDR3 spans 14 residues. The CDR3 region has the DNA TGTGCCAGCAGCGCGGGACTAGCGGGGGGAGGAAAGTTCTTC. Translation gives CASSAGLAGGGKFF.

The chain uses TRBV30 and TRBJ2-2; TRBD2 aligns across 12 bases. CDR1 and CDR2 from the germline V gene are GTSNPN and SVGIG (reference sequence). The J segment lost 1 base and the V segment lost 0 bases, leaving 9 bases of the junction unmatched. This CDR3 is built from 19 residues. The CDR3 sequence: CAWSVLASGRAMNTGELFF. The DNA of the CDR3 is TGTGCCTGGAGTGTGTTAGCTAGCGGGAGGGCGATGAACACCGGGGAGCTGTTTTTT.